Below, 27 T cell receptor beta chains from the same sample are listed, as sequenced in a study of response to subunit inactivated influenza vaccine. One entry per CDR3 protein results from TCRdb running MiXCR on the RT-PCR reads. The sample lists hundreds of thousands of distinct CDR3 sequences, roughly 14% occurring once. The sequences come from PBMCs from blood, collected roughly 12 days after vaccination. These receptors were taken from a man aged 50 or older who received an inactivated influenza vaccine.

The rearrangement links TRBV30 to TRBJ2-7; D may be TRBD2 (5 bases). This CDR3 comprises 12 residues. With 2 bases removed from V and 3 bases from J, the gap between germline ends came to 8 bases. CDR1 is GTSNPN and CDR2 is SVGIG in the germline V gene (reference sequence). The CDR3 DNA reads TGTGCCTGGAGTCCCCGGGACTACGAGCAGTACTTC. Translating it yields CAWSPRDYEQYF.

This clonotype was seen repeatedly, ten times or more. V gene TRBV5-1 combines with J gene TRBJ2-1, with 11 bases that match TRBD1. The germline V gene has CDR1 SGHRS and CDR2 YFSETQ. CDR3 length: 14 amino acids. V was clipped by 4 bases and J by 4 bases; unmatched bases: 1. Here the CDR3 DNA reads TGCGCCAGCAGCCGGGACAGGGGGTACAATGAGCAGTTCTTC. It specifies CASSRDRGYNEQFF.

This chain uses TRBV28 with TRBJ2-3; D might be TRBD2 (6 bases). The germline CDR1 and CDR2 sequences are MDHEN and SYDVKM. The CDR3 consists of 15 residues. V was shortened by 5 bases and J by 2 bases, with 14 bases between the two germline ends. This CDR3 reads CASSRTTPNTDTQYF. CDR3 in DNA: TGTGCCAGCAGTCGGACTACCCCCAACACAGATACGCAGTATTTT.

This clonotype was counted between two and nine times. The chain recombines TRBV7-2 with TRBJ2-1; unclear D gene. CDR1 SGHTA and CDR2 FQGNSA come from the germline V gene. The CDR3 totals 12 residues. Deletions cut 5 bases from V and 8 bases from J, with 10 bases between. CDR3: CASSPSVYEQFF. The CDR3, as DNA: TGTGCCAGCAGCCCAAGCGTGTATGAGCAGTTCTTC.

This clonotype was recorded many times. The chain combines TRBV18 with TRBJ2-5, with a possible D match to TRBD1 (5 bases). Trimming took 5 bases from V and 1 from J, leaving 5 bases between them. CDR1 is KGHSH, CDR2 LQKENI, per germline. This CDR3 has 12 amino acids. The CDR3 reads CASSDSQETQYF. CDR3 DNA: TGTGCCAGCTCAGACAGCCAAGAGACCCAGTACTTC.

This chain connects TRBV28 to TRBJ2-2, with TRBD1 matching 9 bases. Trimming removed 3 bases from V and 2 bases from J; junction bases left unmatched: 4. Per germline, CDR1 MDHEN and CDR2 SYDVKM. This CDR3 has 16 amino acids. The CDR3 region has the DNA TGTGCCAGCAGTTTCGGGGGACAGGGTAACACCGGGGAGCTGTTTTTT. The encoded protein is CASSFGGQGNTGELFF.

Only a few counts were recorded for this clonotype. CDR3 loop: CASSQGGPSGELFF. Here the CDR3 DNA reads TGTGCCAGCAGCCAAGGAGGTCCCTCCGGGGAGCTGTTTTTT. The chain couples TRBV3-1 to TRBJ2-2; D remains ambiguous. The germline V gene has CDR1 LGHDT and CDR2 YNNKEL (reference sequence). The V end lost 1 base, the J end lost 6 bases, and 9 bases lay between the germline ends. The CDR3 length is 14 residues.

The chain joins TRBV7-8 to TRBJ2-1; 10 bases align to TRBD2. The trim removed 1 base at V and 10 bases at J, leaving 4 bases unmatched. CDR3 length equals 14 residues. Germline-derived CDR1 and CDR2 are SGHVS and FQNEAQ. The CDR3 coding sequence is TGTGCCAGCAGCTTAGGGCGACTAGCGGGCGAGCAGTTCTTC. This gives the protein CASSLGRLAGEQFF.

This rearrangement joins TRBV12-3 or TRBV12-4 to TRBJ1-5; the D gene is possibly TRBD1 (5 bases). Trimming left V 6 bases short and J 2 bases short, with 8 bases between. The CDR3 extends over 13 amino acids. The CDR3 loop is CASRGPGNQPQHF. The CDR3 DNA reads TGTGCCAGCAGGGGGCCTGGCAATCAGCCCCAGCATTTT.

In this sample, this clonotype turned up a few times. The V gene is TRBV20-1, the J gene TRBJ2-7, with D possibly matching TRBD1 (6 bases). Deletions cut 0 bases from V and 2 bases from J, with 20 bases between. CDR3 length: 17 residues. Germline V gene sequence: CDR1 DFQATT, CDR2 SNEGSKA (reference sequence). The chain's CDR3 is CSARDPMDRRLAYEQYF. As DNA, the CDR3 is TGCAGTGCTAGAGATCCGATGGACAGACGATTAGCCTACGAGCAGTACTTC.

This clonotype was seen many times. V usage is TRBV12-3 or TRBV12-4 and J usage is TRBJ2-3; TRBD1 is a possible D gene (6 bases). V was cut by 5 bases and J by 2 bases, with 11 bases left in between. The CDR3 is made up of 14 amino acids. The CDR3 DNA follows: TGTGCCAGCAGTGATAGACAGGTCACAGATACGCAGTATTTT. It yields the protein CASSDRQVTDTQYF.

This clonotype was seen only a few times. The V call is TRBV28, the J call TRBJ2-3; 11 nucleotides line up with TRBD2. The germline V gene encodes CDR1 MDHEN and CDR2 SYDVKM. V lost 2 bases to trimming and J lost 3 bases; unmatched junction nucleotides: 7. There are 17 residues in the CDR3. CDR3 in amino acids: CASSLGLAGGGTDTQYF. CDR3 nucleotides: TGTGCCAGCAGTTTAGGTCTAGCGGGAGGAGGGACAGATACGCAGTATTTT. Drawing the rest from reference TRBV28 and TRBJ2-3, the complete variable domain is DVKVTQSSRYLVKRTGEKVFLECVQDMDHENMFWYRQDPGLGLRLIYFSYDVKMKEKGDIPEGYSVSREKKERFSLILESASTNQTSMYLCASSLGLAGGGTDTQYFGPGTRLTVL.

V usage is TRBV10-3 and J usage is TRBJ2-5; 11 bases are shared with TRBD2. CDR1 ENHRY and CDR2 SYGVKD come from the germline V gene. With 6 bases clipped from V and 4 bases from J, the junction kept 16 bases outside the gene matches. The CDR3 consists of 18 residues. The CDR3 DNA is TGTGCCATCAGCCGCGGTTCGGTACTAGCGGGAGTAGGAGAGACCCAGTACTTC. This codes for CAISRGSVLAGVGETQYF.

This clonotype was observed at least ten times. This rearrangement joins TRBV20-1 to TRBJ1-5, with unresolved D. The CDR3 runs to 16 residues. Germline CDR1 reads DFQATT; CDR2 reads SNEGSKA (reference sequence). Trimming took 5 bases from V and 0 from J, leaving 17 bases between them. The CDR3 DNA follows: TGCAGTGCTCCCGAGATTGAGGCTTATAGCAATCAGCCCCAGCATTTT. Translation: CSAPEIEAYSNQPQHF.

The sample holds many counts of this clonotype. J is TRBJ2-1 and V is TRBV7-6; 7 positions match TRBD2. Losses at the gene ends were 2 bases for V and 0 bases for J; bases not matched to a gene: 10. Germline loops: CDR1 SGHVS, CDR2 FNYEAQ. The CDR3 loop spans 18 amino acids. CDR3 in DNA: TGTGCCAGCAGCTTATATAATATCGGCGGGAGCTCCTACAATGAGCAGTTCTTC. It translates to CASSLYNIGGSSYNEQFF. The whole variable domain, filled in from reference TRBV7-6 and TRBJ2-1, reads GAGVSQSPRYKVTKRGQDVALRCDPISGHVSLYWYRQALGQGPEFLTYFNYEAQQDKSGLPNDRFSAERPEGSISTLTIQRTEQRDSAMYRCASSLYNIGGSSYNEQFFGPGTRLTVL.

Concerning this clonotype: Germline and junction disagree at one end, which may indicate a read error. The genes are TRBV9 and TRBJ2-5; 7 positions match TRBD1. Germline CDR1 and CDR2: SGDLS and YYNGEE. This CDR3 contains 16 residues. CDR3 in DNA: TGTGCTAGCAGCGTAGGACGAAGGACAGGACAAGAGACCCAGTACTTC. This encodes CASSVGRRTGQETQYF.

The V gene is TRBV29-1, the J gene TRBJ2-1, with 10 bases lining up with TRBD2. V lost 1 base to trimming and J lost 6 bases; unmatched junction nucleotides: 9. This CDR3 region has 16 residues. Germline V gene sequence: CDR1 SQVTM, CDR2 ANQGSEA. Here the CDR3 reads CSVEVESLAGVNEQFF. The CDR3, as DNA: TGCAGCGTTGAAGTGGAAAGTCTAGCGGGAGTCAATGAGCAGTTCTTC.

This clonotype was found a few times. The chain couples TRBV28 to TRBJ2-7; D is unclear. V was pared by 3 bases and J by 0 bases, with 9 bases between. The CDR3 is made up of 14 amino acids. CDR1 is MDHEN and CDR2 is SYDVKM in the germline V gene. This CDR3 reads CASSFTGRSYEQYF. DNA for the CDR3: TGTGCCAGCAGTTTTACGGGCCGCTCCTACGAGCAGTACTTC. The whole variable domain, filled in from reference TRBV28 and TRBJ2-7, reads DVKVTQSSRYLVKRTGEKVFLECVQDMDHENMFWYRQDPGLGLRLIYFSYDVKMKEKGDIPEGYSVSREKKERFSLILESASTNQTSMYLCASSFTGRSYEQYFGPGTRLTVT.

A few counts support this clonotype. The chain joins TRBV6-1 to TRBJ1-5, with 9 bases that match TRBD1. The CDR3 totals 18 residues. V trimming: 2 bases; J trimming: 0 bases; junction bases outside the gene matches: 8. Germline CDR1 is MNHNS and CDR2 is SASEGT. CDR3 coding DNA: TGTGCCAGCAGTGAAAAGCCACAGGGGGCGGTTAGCAATCAGCCCCAGCATTTT. It translates to CASSEKPQGAVSNQPQHF.

This clonotype was seen a handful of times. The chain combines TRBV29-1 with TRBJ2-7; D is possibly TRBD2 (5 bases). Germline V gives CDR1 SQVTM, CDR2 ANQGSEA. The CDR3 is made up of 12 amino acids. Trimming cost V 7 bases and J 2 bases, with 12 bases left between them. CDR3 sequence reads: CSAGTAAYEQYF. DNA for the CDR3: TGCAGCGCGGGAACAGCGGCCTACGAGCAGTACTTC.

This clonotype occurred many times. The chain carries TRBV7-2 and TRBJ2-2; no definite D call. Deletions cut 1 base from V and 3 bases from J, with 6 bases between. Germline V gene sequence: CDR1 SGHTA, CDR2 FQGNSA. The CDR3 extends over 14 amino acids. The CDR3: CASSLGVHTGELFF. CDR3 coding DNA: TGTGCCAGCAGCTTAGGGGTCCACACCGGGGAGCTGTTTTTT.

This clonotype occurred many times. The V gene is TRBV5-1, the J gene TRBJ2-7, with D perhaps matching TRBD2 (6 bases). Between the trimmed V and J ends, which lost 4 bases and 2 bases, there was a span of 13 bases. Germline V lookup: CDR1 SGHRS, CDR2 YFSETQ. The CDR3 totals 14 residues. CDR3 sequence: CASSQGLTTYEQYF. In DNA form, the CDR3 reads TGCGCCAGCAGCCAGGGACTGACTACCTACGAGCAGTACTTC.

The V call is TRBV10-3, the J call TRBJ2-7, with TRBD2 identical over 13 bases. The junction had 0 bases not matched to a gene; V was cut back by 5 bases and J by 2 bases. CDR1 and CDR2 from the germline V gene are ENHRY and SYGVKD. This CDR3 comprises 14 residues. Here the CDR3 DNA reads TGTGCCATCAGTACTAGCGGGGGGGCCTACGAGCAGTACTTC. As protein: CAISTSGGAYEQYF.

The V gene is TRBV28, the J gene TRBJ2-3, with 9 positions matching TRBD1. This CDR3 region has 15 residues. Germline CDR1 MDHEN, CDR2 SYDVKM. With V trimmed by 4 bases and J by 9 bases, 11 bases remained unmatched. This CDR3 reads CASSSPGTGFGTQYF. The CDR3 region has the DNA TGTGCCAGCAGTTCCCCCGGGACAGGGTTTGGGACGCAGTATTTT.

This clonotype has only a few counts. This chain links TRBV15 with TRBJ2-7; no clear D gene. Germline CDR1 is LNHNV and CDR2 is YYDKDF (reference sequence). Deletions cut 8 bases from V and 2 bases from J, with 13 bases between. The CDR3 length is 13 residues. CDR3 sequence reads: CATAFDTTYEQYF. The CDR3 bases are TGTGCCACCGCATTCGACACAACCTACGAGCAGTACTTC.

The chain combines TRBV12-3 or TRBV12-4 with TRBJ2-2; 7 bases agree with TRBD1. The CDR3 extends over 15 amino acids. The V gene end was trimmed by 6 bases and the J gene end by 1 base; junction bases not matched to a gene: 5. For the CDR3, the DNA is TGTGCCAGCAGGCTTAGACAGGGGAACACCGGGGAGCTGTTTTTT. This encodes CASRLRQGNTGELFF.

This clonotype has just a few counts. This chain links TRBV29-1 with TRBJ1-1, with D hard to call. The CDR3 has 15 residues. V lost 1 base, J lost 0 bases, and 12 bases lay in between. CDR1 SQVTM and CDR2 ANQGSEA come from the germline V gene. CDR3 nucleotide sequence: TGCAGCGTTGAAGGGGGTAGTTGGGTGAACACTGAAGCTTTCTTT. Translated: CSVEGGSWVNTEAFF.